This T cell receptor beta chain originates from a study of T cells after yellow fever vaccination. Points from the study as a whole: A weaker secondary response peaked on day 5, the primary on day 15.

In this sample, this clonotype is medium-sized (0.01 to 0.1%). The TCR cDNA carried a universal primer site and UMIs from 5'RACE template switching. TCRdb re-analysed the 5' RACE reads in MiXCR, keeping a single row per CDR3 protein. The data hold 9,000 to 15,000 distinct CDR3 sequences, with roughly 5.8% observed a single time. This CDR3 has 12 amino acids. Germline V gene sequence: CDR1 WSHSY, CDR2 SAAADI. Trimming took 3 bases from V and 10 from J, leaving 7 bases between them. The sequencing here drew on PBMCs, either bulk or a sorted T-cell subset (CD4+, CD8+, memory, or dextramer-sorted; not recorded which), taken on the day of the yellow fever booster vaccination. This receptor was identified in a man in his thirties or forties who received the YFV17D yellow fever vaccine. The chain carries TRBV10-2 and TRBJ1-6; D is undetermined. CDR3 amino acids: CASSDPESPLHF. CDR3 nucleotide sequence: TGCGCCAGCAGTGATCCCGAGTCACCCCTCCACTTT.